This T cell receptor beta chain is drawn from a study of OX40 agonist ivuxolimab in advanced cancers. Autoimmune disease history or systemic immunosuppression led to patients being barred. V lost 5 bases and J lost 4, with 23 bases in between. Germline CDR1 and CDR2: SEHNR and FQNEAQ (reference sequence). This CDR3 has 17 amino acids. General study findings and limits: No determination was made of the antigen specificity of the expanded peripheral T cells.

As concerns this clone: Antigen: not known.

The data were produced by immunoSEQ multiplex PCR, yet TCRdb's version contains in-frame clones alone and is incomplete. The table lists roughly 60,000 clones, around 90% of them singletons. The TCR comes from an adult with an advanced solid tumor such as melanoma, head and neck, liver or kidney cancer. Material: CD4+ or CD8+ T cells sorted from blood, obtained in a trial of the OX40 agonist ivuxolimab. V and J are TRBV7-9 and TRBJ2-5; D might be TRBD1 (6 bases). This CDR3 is CASSRGSTGTIIETQYF. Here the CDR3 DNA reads TGTGCCAGCAGCCGGGGTAGTACCGGGACAATTATAGAGACCCAGTACTTC.